Listed below are T cell receptor beta chains from one sample, sequenced in a study of cytomegalovirus exposure and HLA in healthy donors. Profiled with immunoSEQ multiplex PCR; TCRdb holds only in-frame clones, not every one. The top ten hold roughly 2.8% of the sample, which has over 150,000 clones, around 79% seen once. Sequenced sample: PBMCs. Receptors were obtained from a man between 18 and 29 years old in good health and CMV-seronegative. Each CDR3 is given with its conserved first and last residue. A D gene is named only where the DNA matches it firmly. Where a row states a size, it is once, few, many or the class of an expanded clone; other rows omit it.

>16|-|TRBV18|-|TRBJ2-7
TGTGCCAGCTCACCTCCGGGGTTTCTTAGCGCCTACGAGCAGTACTTC
CASSPPGFLSAYEQYF
>17|TRBD1|TRBV9|-|TRBJ2-3
TGTGCCAGCAGCGACTACGTTACAGGGGGAGGCACAGATACGCAGTATTTT
CASSDYVTGGGTDTQYF
>13|-|TRBV6-5|-|TRBJ2-1
TGTGCCAGCAGCAGGACAGTTATGGGTGAGCAGTTCTTC
CASSRTVMGEQFF
>13|-|TRBV30|once|TRBJ1-3
TGTGCCTGGAGTCCGACAATGGGAAACACCATATATTTT
CAWSPTMGNTIYF
>15|-|TRBV7-8|-|TRBJ2-5
TGTGCCAGCAGCTTAATCTTCGGGGTCCAAGAGACCCAGTACTTC
CASSLIFGVQETQYF
>17|-|TRBV30|-|TRBJ2-3
TGTGCCTGGAGTGTAGGGTTTGGCGGGCGAGGCACAGATACGCAGTATTTT
CAWSVGFGGRGTDTQYF
>14|-|TRBV18|-|TRBJ1-2
TGTGCCAGCTCACCTACTCGGGATGCCTATGGCTACACCTTC
CASSPTRDAYGYTF
>15|-|TRBV7-9|-|TRBJ1-3
TGTGCCAGCAGCTTAGCAGGGGCCTCTGGAAACACCATATATTTT
CASSLAGASGNTIYF
>12|-|TRBV5-1|-|TRBJ2-5
TGCGCCAGCAGCTTAGAAAGGGGGACCCAGTACTTC
CASSLERGTQYF
>15|-|TRBV4-3|-|TRBJ2-7
TGCGCCAGCAGCCAAGAGGCAGGGATATTATACGAGCAGTACTTC
CASSQEAGILYEQYF
>13|-|TRBV19|-|TRBJ1-2
TGTGCCAGTACCCCCGAAGTACTCTATGGCTACACCTTC
CASTPEVLYGYTF
>14|TRBD1|TRBV6-1|-|TRBJ1-1
TGTGCCAGCAGTGAAGGACAGGGAAGCACTGAAGCTTTCTTT
CASSEGQGSTEAFF
>18|-|TRBV5-6|few|TRBJ2-1
TGTGCCAGCAGCTCCACCAGGGCTTTCGAACTGACTTACAATGAGCAGTTCTTC
CASSSTRAFELTYNEQFF
>16|-|TRBV7-7|-|TRBJ2-1
TGTGCTAGCAGCACGCGTCGCCCTAGCTGGAACAATGAGCAGTTCTTC
CASSTRRPSWNNEQFF
>14|-|TRBV19|few|TRBJ2-7
TGTGCCAGTAGTGGCAAAAGGAGCTCCTACGAGCAGTACTTC
CASSGKRSSYEQYF
>13|-|TRBV11-1|-|TRBJ2-7
TGTGCCAGCAGCTTAAGAGGGGGCTACGAGCAGTACTTC
CASSLRGGYEQYF
>16|TRBD1|TRBV5-1|-|TRBJ2-2
TGCGCCAGCAGCGAACAGGGGGCGCGGTGGACCGGGGAGCTGTTTTTT
CASSEQGARWTGELFF
>16|TRBD1|TRBV9|-|TRBJ2-3
TGTGCCAGCAGCGCACCGGGACAGGCCGCAGTTTATACGCAGTATTTT
CASSAPGQAAVYTQYF
>15|-|TRBV6-1|-|TRBJ1-6
TGTGCCAGCAGCTCCGACAGAAGTTATAATTCACCCCTCCACTTT
CASSSDRSYNSPLHF
>15|-|TRBV30|-|TRBJ1-6
TGTGCCTGGAGTCCTCCCGATCTAGTTAATTCACCCCTCCACTTT
CAWSPPDLVNSPLHF
>14|TRBD1|TRBV19|-|TRBJ1-1
TGTGCCAGTAGTCCGGACAGGGAGAACACTGAAGCTTTCTTT
CASSPDRENTEAFF
>15|-|TRBV7-6|-|TRBJ1-6
TGTGCCAGCAGCTCTAGGGCAGGGGAGAATTCACCCCTCCACTTT
CASSSRAGENSPLHF
>15|TRBD1|TRBV19|-|TRBJ2-2
TGTGCCAGTAGTACGGGACAGGGGGCGGCCGGGGAGCTGTTTTTT
CASSTGQGAAGELFF
>17|TRBD1|TRBV7-3|-|TRBJ2-7
TGTGCCAGCAGCCCCGGGACAGGGAACGTTCCACTCTACGAGCAGTACTTC
CASSPGTGNVPLYEQYF
>17|TRBD1|TRBV5-6|-|TRBJ1-4
TGTGCCAGCAGCTTGAGGACAGGGGCCGCAACTAATGAAAAACTGTTTTTT
CASSLRTGAATNEKLFF
>11|-|TRBV2|-|TRBJ2-5
TGTGCCAGCAGGGCTACGGGGACCCAGTACTTC
CASRATGTQYF